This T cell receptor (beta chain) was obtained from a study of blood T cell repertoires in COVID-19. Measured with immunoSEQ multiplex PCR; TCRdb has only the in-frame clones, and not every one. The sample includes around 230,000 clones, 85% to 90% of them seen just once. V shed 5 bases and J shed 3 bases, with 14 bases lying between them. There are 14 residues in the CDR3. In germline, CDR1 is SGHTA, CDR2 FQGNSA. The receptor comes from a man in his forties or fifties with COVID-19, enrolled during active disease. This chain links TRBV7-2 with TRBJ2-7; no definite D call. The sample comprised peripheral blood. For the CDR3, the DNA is TGTGCCAGCAGCATAACTGCAGGTTTCTACGAGCAGTACTTC. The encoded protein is CASSITAGFYEQYF.